These T cell receptor beta chains were read from a single sample in a study of identical twins. Via MiXCR, TCRdb re-called the 5' RACE reads, giving one row per CDR3 protein. The data contain 350,000 or so distinct CDR3 sequences, 9% to 15% of them singletons. The sample was also reused in another study, on yellow fever vaccine responses in identical twins.

What was sequenced was CD8+ T cells sorted from blood. These receptors were taken from a woman younger than 35 in good health. The CDR3 runs from the conserved cysteine through the conserved F or W. A D gene is named only where the DNA matches it firmly. Only some rows state a clone size, as once, few, many or a class for expanded clones.

CDR3 length	clone size	V gene	D gene	J gene	CDR3 DNA	CDR3 protein
15	few	TRBV2	TRBD2	TRBJ2-7	TGTGCCAGCAGTGAAGTAGGGACTAGCGGCCACGAGCAGTACTTC	CASSEVGTSGHEQYF
15	few	TRBV27	TRBD1	TRBJ1-1	TGTGCCAGCAGTTCGTGGACAGGGACGAACACTGAAGCTTTCTTT	CASSSWTGTNTEAFF
14	NA	TRBV5-5	NA	TRBJ1-5	TGTGCCAGCAGCTTATTTTGGCAGGGGCAGCCCCAGCATTTT	CASSLFWQGQPQHF
15	NA	TRBV2	NA	TRBJ2-1	TGTGCCAGCACCGGGACATCAAGCTCCTACAATGAGCAGTTCTTC	CASTGTSSSYNEQFF
17	few	TRBV27	TRBD1	TRBJ2-1	TGTGCCAGCAGCCCGGACAGGGTGCCCTCCTTTTACAATGAGCAGTTCTTC	CASSPDRVPSFYNEQFF
16	few	TRBV6-1	NA	TRBJ2-1	TGTGCCAGCAGTGAACCCGAGGGTCCAATTGGAGGGGAGCAGTTCTTC	CASSEPEGPIGGEQFF
13	many	TRBV12-3/TRBV12-4	TRBD1	TRBJ1-2	TGTGCCAGCACCCCGACAGGGTACTATGGCTACACCTTC	CASTPTGYYGYTF
15	few	TRBV5-1	TRBD1	TRBJ2-5	TGCGCCAGCAGCCCAAGGGACAGGAACCAAGAGACCCAGTACTTC	CASSPRDRNQETQYF
13	NA	TRBV5-6	TRBD1	TRBJ2-5	TGTGCCAGTGACAGGGGCGAGCAAGAGACCCAGTACTTC	CASDRGEQETQYF
16	few	TRBV5-6	TRBD1	TRBJ2-2	TGTGCCAGCAGCTCCCCCGACAGGGAGTCGGGCGGGGAGCTGTTTTTT	CASSSPDRESGGELFF
13	many	TRBV4-1	NA	TRBJ1-5	TGCGCCAGCAGCCAGGACAGTAATCAGCCCCAGCATTTT	CASSQDSNQPQHF
14	NA	TRBV27	NA	TRBJ2-5	TGTGCCAGCAGGCCTACGGGACGGCAAGAGACCCAGTACTTC	CASRPTGRQETQYF
13	few	TRBV3-1	NA	TRBJ2-2	TGTGCCAGCAGCCAAGGGACCACCGGGGAGCTGTTTTTT	CASSQGTTGELFF
17	NA	TRBV9	NA	TRBJ2-3	TGTGCCAGCAGCGACAATATAGCGCCCCGGGGCACAGATACGCAGTATTTT	CASSDNIAPRGTDTQYF
14	few	TRBV14	NA	TRBJ2-1	TGTGCCAGCAGCCCATCTAACCCCTTCAATGAGCAGTTCTTC	CASSPSNPFNEQFF
18	NA	TRBV11-1	NA	TRBJ2-3	TGTGCCAGCAGCCCACCCTCCTTGACAGAGCGGAGCACAGATACGCAGTATTTT	CASSPPSLTERSTDTQYF
11	many	TRBV2	TRBD2	TRBJ2-7	TGTGCCAGCCGGGAGGTCTACGAGCAGTACTTC	CASREVYEQYF
12	NA	TRBV7-9	TRBD2	TRBJ2-1	TGTGCCAGCTATAGCGGGAAAGGTGAGCAGTTCTTC	CASYSGKGEQFF
13	many	TRBV6-6	NA	TRBJ1-1	TGTGCCAGCAATCCGACAGGGAACACTGAAGCTTTCTTT	CASNPTGNTEAFF
11	NA	TRBV7-9	NA	TRBJ1-1	TGTGCCAGCATCGCGAACACTGAAGCTTTCTTT	CASIANTEAFF
14	NA	TRBV4-1	NA	TRBJ2-5	TGCGCCAGCAGCCAAGATAGGGAGTTAGAGACCCAGTACTTC	CASSQDRELETQYF
16	few	TRBV28	TRBD2	TRBJ2-5	TGTGCCAGCAGTTTGCCCAGCGGGATCGGGCAGGAGACCCAGTACTTC	CASSLPSGIGQETQYF
17	once	TRBV7-9	NA	TRBJ2-1	TGTGCCAGCAGCTCCGTGTACTTTGTGAAAAGGAACAATGAGCAGTTCTTC	CASSSVYFVKRNNEQFF
17	NA	TRBV12-3/TRBV12-4	TRBD2	TRBJ2-2	TGTGCCAGCAGATACCGGCTAGCGGGAGGGTCTGGCGGGGAGCTGTTTTTT	CASRYRLAGGSGGELFF
16	NA	TRBV6-5	TRBD2	TRBJ2-2	TGTGCCAGCAGTTATCTGAGCGGGAGGGGTACCGGGGAGCTGTTTTTT	CASSYLSGRGTGELFF
15	NA	TRBV3-1	NA	TRBJ2-1	TGTGCCAGCAGCCAACCCCGGGCCGCCTACAATGAGCAGTTCTTC	CASSQPRAAYNEQFF
15	many	TRBV4-1	NA	TRBJ1-5	TGCGCCAGCAGCCAAGATGGGGGGGCAGGTCAGCCCCAGCATTTT	CASSQDGGAGQPQHF
15	NA	TRBV3-1	NA	TRBJ1-3	TGTGCCAGCAGCCAAGATCGGCCAGGGAGTATCACCATATATTTT	CASSQDRPGSITIYF
13	few	TRBV10-3	NA	TRBJ2-1	TGTGCCATCCTGGGGGGCAGTAGGAATGAGCAGTTCTTC	CAILGGSRNEQFF
16	few	TRBV20-1	NA	TRBJ2-1	TGCAGTGCTAGATTTCGGGACCCTCGGATCTACAATGAGCAGTTCTTC	CSARFRDPRIYNEQFF
13	many	TRBV7-7	NA	TRBJ2-1	TGTGCCAGCAGCTTAGATTGGGGCAATGAGCAGTTCTTC	CASSLDWGNEQFF
14	few	TRBV12-3/TRBV12-4	NA	TRBJ2-7	TGTGCCAGCAGTTTGCCAGGGACTTTCAACGAGCAGTACTTC	CASSLPGTFNEQYF
19	once	TRBV4-1	TRBD2	TRBJ2-1	TGCGCCAGCAGCCCGGAAGTGCCATTTCTAGCGGGAAAAGAAAATGAGCAGTTCTTC	CASSPEVPFLAGKENEQFF
15	few	TRBV11-2	NA	TRBJ1-4	TGTGCCAGCAGCTTTCCCGTCGCAACTAATGAAAAACTGTTTTTT	CASSFPVATNEKLFF
16	few	TRBV27	TRBD1	TRBJ1-1	TGTGCCAGCAGTCCGGACCGCGGGACAGCGAACACTGAAGCTTTCTTT	CASSPDRGTANTEAFF
13	NA	TRBV4-1	NA	TRBJ2-7	TGCGCCAGCAGCCAAGCTAATAACTACGAGCAGTACTTC	CASSQANNYEQYF
15	few	TRBV6-5	NA	TRBJ2-7	TGTGCCAGCAGTTACTCGAGCAGCCCTGCCTACGAGCAGTACTTC	CASSYSSSPAYEQYF
13	few	TRBV7-2	NA	TRBJ1-1	TGTGCCAGCAGCTTATCCCCGGCGACTGAAGCTTTCTTT	CASSLSPATEAFF
15	NA	TRBV14	NA	TRBJ2-7	TGTGCCAGCAGCCAAGAATGGGACCGGACCTACGAGCAGTACTTC	CASSQEWDRTYEQYF